Only one count was recorded for the clone carrying this TCR beta chain. Distinct nucleotide sequences in the sample also encode this CDR3. Naive CD8 cells lacked CD45RO, underwent positive selection for CCR7 and left out terminally differentiated effector memory CD45RA+ cells. This CDR3 has 14 residues. V was shortened by 3 bases and J by 8 bases, with 16 bases between the two germline ends. CDR1 is MDHEN, CDR2 SYDVKM, per germline. This entry comes from a study of shared clonotypes between healthy human individuals. Only in-frame clones appear in the TCRdb table, and some are missing; sequencing was by immunoSEQ multiplex PCR. The sample has some 2 million clones; about 94% are singletons.

The V call is TRBV28, the J call TRBJ1-1; D possibly corresponds to TRBD1 (5 bases). Input material: naive CD8+ T cells sorted from blood. The sequence was collected from a man aged 18 to 29 in good health. The CDR3 coding sequence is TGTGCCAGCAGTTTTGCAGGGCTTGGAACCGAAGCTTTCTTT. Protein sequence: CASSFAGLGTEAFF. Full variable domain (missing parts from reference TRBV28 and TRBJ1-1): DVKVTQSSRYLVKRTGEKVFLECVQDMDHENMFWYRQDPGLGLRLIYFSYDVKMKEKGDIPEGYSVSREKKERFSLILESASTNQTSMYLCASSFAGLGTEAFFGQGTRLTVV.